The entry that follows covers one TCR beta chain sequence. Its antigen remains unknown. The entry originates in a study of blood T cells in healthy people across ages. Study at large: There was about one barcoded beta molecule captured by template switching per two T cells.

PCR was performed a second time for about 6 to 12 cycles using a sample-barcoded 5' primer and a J-beta primer mix. MiXCR, applied by TCRdb to the 5' RACE reads, yields one record per CDR3 protein. The data hold 550,000 to 600,000 distinct CDR3 sequences, with 27% observed a single time. Study results and limitations: Relative to aged donors, long-lived donors carried more naive CD4+ cells and displayed higher diversity.

Every sample had a minimum of 6.5 million PBMCs isolated. The CDR3 extends over 13 amino acids. Germline assignment: CDR1 DFQATT and CDR2 SNEGSKA (reference sequence). V was clipped by 6 bases and J by 1 base, with 12 bases between them. This sequence was found in a woman in her 70s in good health. The rearrangement links TRBV20-1 to TRBJ2-5; either TRBD1 or TRBD2 may fit D (5 bases each). The specimen sequenced was blood. The CDR3 DNA sequence: TGCAGTGCCAGAATGGGACGCCAAGAGACCCAGTACTTC. Its translation: CSARMGRQETQYF.